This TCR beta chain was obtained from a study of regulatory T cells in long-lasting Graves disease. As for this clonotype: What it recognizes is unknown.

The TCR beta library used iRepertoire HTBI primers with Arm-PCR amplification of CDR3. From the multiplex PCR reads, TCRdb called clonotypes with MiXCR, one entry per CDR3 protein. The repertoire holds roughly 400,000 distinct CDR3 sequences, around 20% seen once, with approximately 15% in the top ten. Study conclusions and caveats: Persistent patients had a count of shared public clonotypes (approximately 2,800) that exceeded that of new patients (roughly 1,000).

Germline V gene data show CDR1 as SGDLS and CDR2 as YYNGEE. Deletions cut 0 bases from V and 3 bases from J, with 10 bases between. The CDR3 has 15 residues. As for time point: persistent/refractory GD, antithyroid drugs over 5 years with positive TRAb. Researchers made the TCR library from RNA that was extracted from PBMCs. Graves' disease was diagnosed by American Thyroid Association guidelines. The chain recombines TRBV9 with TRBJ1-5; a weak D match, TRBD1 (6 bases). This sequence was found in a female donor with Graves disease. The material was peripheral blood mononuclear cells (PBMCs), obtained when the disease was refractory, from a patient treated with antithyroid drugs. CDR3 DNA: TGTGCCAGCAGCGTAGAGGCAGGGGCCAATCAGCCCCAGCATTTT. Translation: CASSVEAGANQPQHF.